One and the same sample provided the 21 T cell receptor beta chains below, sequenced in a study of graft-versus-host responses after intestinal transplantation (dated by TCRdb to about 2021). Taken with the paper, the label for time point translates to: cells obtained before transplantation from donor or recipient. Antigens for these TCRs are unknown. The method behind the library was the immunoSEQ multiplex PCR assay. In its TCRdb copy, this immuneACCESS table keeps in-frame sequences only and misses some clones. Where compared with another copy, unresolved V genes explain less than half of these, and the others have no known cause. A total of about 89,000 clones appear in this sample, about nine tenths of them only once. The top ten clonotypes cover roughly 0.1% of the sample. Source: unstimulated CD4+ T cells sorted from spleen or lymph node cells, taken before intestinal transplant. Receptor source: a human donor who received an intestinal transplant.

The V call is TRBV18, the J call TRBJ1-5; possible D gene TRBD1, 6 bases. Germline V lookup: CDR1 KGHSH, CDR2 LQKENI. This CDR3 contains 14 residues. The V end was cut by 2 bases, the J end by 5 bases, with 10 bases between. DNA of the CDR3: TGTGCCAGCTCACCAGGCGGGGGCGATCAGCCCCAGCATTTT. This gives the protein CASSPGGGDQPQHF.

Concerning this clone itself: This sample includes further DNA sequences coding for the same CDR3. The rearrangement uses TRBV6-1 and TRBJ1-2, with D unresolved. V was trimmed by 5 bases and J by 4 bases, leaving 8 bases between them. Germline-derived CDR1 and CDR2 are MNHNS and SASEGT. CDR3 size: 12 residues. The CDR3 loop is CASSLGPYGYTF. CDR3 in DNA: TGTGCCAGCAGTCTGGGCCCCTATGGCTACACCTTC.

The chain employs TRBV28 and TRBJ2-7, with a possible D match to TRBD1 (5 bases). The CDR3 loop spans 12 amino acids. Trimming pared 11 bases from V and 6 bases from J, leaving 17 bases between. Germline V gene lookup returns CDR1 MDHEN and CDR2 SYDVKM. The CDR3 DNA reads TGTGCCCATGGGGCGTGGGGAACCGAGCAGTACTTC. Translating it yields CAHGAWGTEQYF.

The V call is TRBV27, the J call TRBJ2-7; TRBD1 aligns across 7 bases. V trimming: 5 bases; J trimming: 3 bases; junction bases outside the gene matches: 7. This CDR3 contains 14 residues. CDR1 is MNHEY and CDR2 is SMNVEV in the germline V gene (reference sequence). The CDR3 DNA follows: TGTGCCAGCAGTCTCAGACAGGGAGACTACGAGCAGTACTTC. Translated: CASSLRQGDYEQYF.

The gene calls are TRBV2 and TRBJ2-3, with D possibly matching TRBD2 (5 bases). The germline V and J ends were trimmed by 4 bases and 1 base, with 9 bases remaining between them. This CDR3 is built from 14 residues. Germline V gene lookup returns CDR1 SNHLY and CDR2 FYNNEI. This chain's CDR3 is CASSVGRGTDTQYF. CDR3 in DNA: TGTGCCAGCAGTGTCGGGCGGGGCACAGATACGCAGTATTTT.

The rearrangement links TRBV7-2 to TRBJ2-3; no reliable D call. Trimming removed 5 bases from V and 6 bases from J, with 6 bases in between. Per germline, CDR1 SGHTA and CDR2 FQGNSA. There are 11 residues in the CDR3. The DNA for the CDR3 is TGTGCCAGCAGCCCCCGGGATACGCAGTATTTT. Translating gives CASSPRDTQYF.

CDR3 amino acids: CASSLTPPFSGANVLTF. The DNA for the CDR3 is TGTGCCAGCAGTTTGACTCCCCCCTTCTCTGGGGCCAACGTCCTGACTTTC. The chain employs TRBV27 and TRBJ2-6; D ambiguous. The V end lost 3 bases, the J end lost 0 bases, and 12 bases lay between the germline ends. The CDR3 spans 17 residues. Germline assignment: CDR1 MNHEY and CDR2 SMNVEV (reference sequence).

The V call is TRBV27, the J call TRBJ2-5; 8 bases align to TRBD1. CDR1 is MNHEY, CDR2 SMNVEV, per germline (reference sequence). The CDR3 spans 15 residues. V shed 3 bases and J 4 bases; nucleotides not matched to a gene: 7. CDR3 protein: CASSFRQGARETQYF. The CDR3 DNA follows: TGTGCCAGCAGTTTTCGGCAGGGGGCGCGAGAGACCCAGTACTTC.

This clone was seen more than once but under ten times. The chain recombines TRBV21-1 with TRBJ2-7; no check of the table's D call, TRBD1, against the DNA was made. TRBV21-1 is deemed a pseudogene. This CDR3 is built from 16 residues. CDR3 region: CASSTQMTGRRGEQYF. DNA of the CDR3: TGTGCCAGCAGCACCCAGATGACAGGCCGGCGAGGCGAGCAGTACTTC.

The rearrangement uses TRBV2 and TRBJ2-3; D gene ambiguous. This CDR3 region has 15 residues. Between the trimmed V and J ends, which lost 4 bases and 2 bases, there was a span of 13 bases. Germline loops: CDR1 SNHLY, CDR2 FYNNEI. CDR3 nucleotides: TGTGCCAGCAGTGTTGGGCCAGAATTCACAGATACGCAGTATTTT. This sequence encodes CASSVGPEFTDTQYF. Full variable domain (rest looked up from reference TRBV2 and TRBJ2-3): EPEVTQTPSHQVTQMGQEVILRCVPISNHLYFYWYRQILGQKVEFLVSFYNNEISEKSEIFDDQFSVERPDGSNFTLKIRSTKLEDSAMYFCASSVGPEFTDTQYFGPGTRLTVL.

V gene TRBV11-3 combines with J gene TRBJ1-1, with unresolved D. The V and J ends lost 10 bases and 3 bases respectively, with 18 bases between them. CDR3 length equals 14 residues. Looked up from germline, CDR1 is SGHNT and CDR2 is YENEEA. The CDR3 sequence: CAINTLGRDTEAFF. The CDR3 coding sequence is TGTGCCATCAATACCTTAGGTCGGGACACTGAAGCTTTCTTT.

The CDR3 sequence is CATTLEEGSYGYTF. For the CDR3, the DNA is TGTGCCACCACGCTAGAAGAGGGAAGCTATGGCTACACCTTC. The J gene is TRBJ1-2, the V gene TRBV12-1. TRBV12-1 is termed a pseudogene. The CDR3 spans 14 residues.

V usage is TRBV5-1 and J usage is TRBJ2-5; TRBD2 aligns across 8 bases. CDR3 size: 17 residues. Per germline, CDR1 SGHRS and CDR2 YFSETQ. V lost 1 base to trimming and J lost 4 bases; unmatched junction nucleotides: 12. The DNA of the CDR3 is TGCGCCAGCAGCTTGAATCCGCTAGGGACTAGGGGAGAGACCCAGTACTTC. It encodes CASSLNPLGTRGETQYF.

Concerning this clone itself: Within the sample, other DNA sequences also encode this same CDR3. V and J are TRBV20-1 and TRBJ2-3, with D uncertain. Germline assignment: CDR1 DFQATT and CDR2 SNEGSKA (reference sequence). The CDR3 covers 10 residues. Between the trimmed V and J ends, which lost 3 bases and 6 bases, there was a span of 4 bases. CDR3 sequence reads: CSASRDTQYF. The CDR3 nucleotides are TGCAGTGCTAGCCGGGATACGCAGTATTTT.

The V and J genes are TRBV7-2 and TRBJ2-1; 8 bases fit TRBD2. CDR1 SGHTA and CDR2 FQGNSA come from the germline V gene. This CDR3 contains 15 residues. Germline trimming cut 4 bases from V and 10 bases from J; bases unmatched to any gene: 12. The CDR3 loop is CASSSGGSGGEEQFF. The CDR3 bases are TGTGCCAGCAGCTCCGGGGGGAGCGGGGGAGAGGAGCAGTTCTTC.

This clone was seen a few times. The gene calls are TRBV27 and TRBJ1-6; D is possibly TRBD1 (5 bases). Germline lookup yields CDR1 MNHEY and CDR2 SMNVEV (reference sequence). Trimming cost V 6 bases and J 7 bases, with 7 bases left between them. The CDR3 consists of 12 residues. In DNA, the CDR3 is TGTGCCAGCAGGACAGCAAATTCACCCCTCCACTTT. Translating it yields CASRTANSPLHF.

The V and J genes are TRBV6-1 and TRBJ2-1; 9 positions match TRBD2. Germline V gene sequence: CDR1 MNHNS, CDR2 SASEGT. The V and J ends lost 4 bases and 9 bases, in that order; junction bases with no gene match: 10. This CDR3 region has 15 residues. In nucleotides, the CDR3 is TGTGCCAGCAGTGGGGGTCTAGCGGGGTTGGGTGAGCAGTTCTTC. It encodes CASSGGLAGLGEQFF.

The genes are TRBV9 and TRBJ2-2, with D uncertain. V lost 0 bases to trimming and J lost 4 bases, with 10 bases between them. This CDR3 is 15 amino acids long. The germline CDR1 and CDR2 sequences are SGDLS and YYNGEE. CDR3 bases: TGTGCCAGCAGCGTAGACGGAGCACCCACCGGGGAGCTGTTTTTT. Translating it yields CASSVDGAPTGELFF.

The chain uses TRBV5-1 and TRBJ2-7, with 7 bases matching TRBD1. CDR1 is SGHRS and CDR2 is YFSETQ in the germline V gene. The CDR3 loop spans 15 amino acids. The J segment lost 5 bases and the V segment lost 4 bases, leaving 12 bases of the junction unmatched. CDR3 nucleotide sequence: TGCGCCAGCAGCCTCCAGGACAGGAATCAAGACGAGCAGTACTTC. It yields the protein CASSLQDRNQDEQYF. The variable domain in full, with the rest retrieved from reference TRBV5-1 and TRBJ2-7, is KAGVTQTPRYLIKTRGQQVTLSCSPISGHRSVSWYQQTPGQGLQFLFEYFSETQRNKGNFPGRFSGRQFSNSRSEMNVSTLELGDSALYLCASSLQDRNQDEQYFGPGTRLTVT.

The chain is built from TRBV19 and TRBJ1-2, with TRBD1 matching over 8 bases. Germline values: CDR1 LNHDA, CDR2 SQIVND (reference sequence). The junction had 9 bases not matched to a gene; V was cut back by 1 base and J by 8 bases. The CDR3 contains 15 residues. This chain's CDR3 is CASSIGADRVGGYTF. CDR3 nucleotides: TGTGCCAGTAGTATAGGAGCGGACAGGGTAGGCGGCTACACCTTC.

This chain uses TRBV5-8 with TRBJ1-4; TRBD1 matches 11 bases. Germline V gene lookup returns CDR1 SGHTS and CDR2 YDEGEE. The CDR3 contains 16 residues. V gave up 4 bases and J gave up 6 bases; unmatched junction bases: 8. The CDR3 DNA follows: TGTGCCAGCAGCCGCGGACAGGGGGCAAGGGATGAAAAACTGTTTTTT. This codes for CASSRGQGARDEKLFF.